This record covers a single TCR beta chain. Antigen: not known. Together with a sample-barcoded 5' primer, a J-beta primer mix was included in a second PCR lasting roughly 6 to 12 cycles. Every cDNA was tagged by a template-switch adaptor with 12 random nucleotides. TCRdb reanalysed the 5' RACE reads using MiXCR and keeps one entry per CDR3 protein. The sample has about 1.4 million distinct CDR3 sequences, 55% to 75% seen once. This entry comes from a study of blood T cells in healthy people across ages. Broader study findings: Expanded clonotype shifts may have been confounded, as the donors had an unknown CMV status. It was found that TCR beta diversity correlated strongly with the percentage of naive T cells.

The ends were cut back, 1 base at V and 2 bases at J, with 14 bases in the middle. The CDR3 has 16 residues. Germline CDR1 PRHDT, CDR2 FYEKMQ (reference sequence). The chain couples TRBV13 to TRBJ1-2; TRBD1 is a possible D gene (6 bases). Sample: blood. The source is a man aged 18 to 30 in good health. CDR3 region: CASSLVSRGHNYGYTF. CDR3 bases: TGTGCCAGCAGCTTAGTAAGCAGGGGACACAACTATGGCTACACCTTC.